The clone carrying this TCR beta chain showed up just a few times. These data come from a study of T-cell memory formation after mild COVID-19. The V gene lost 2 bases and the J gene lost 0 bases, with 11 bases spanning the gap. Germline V gives CDR1 LNHNV, CDR2 YYDKDF (reference sequence). The length of the CDR3 is 16 residues. TCRdb fed the 5' RACE reads into MiXCR, producing one record per CDR3 protein. Of around 83,000 distinct CDR3 sequences in the sample, 25% were seen once. Input material: PBMCs or a T cell subset sorted from them (not recorded which). This chain connects TRBV15 to TRBJ2-4; D call uncertain. The TCR was taken from a man between 18 and 35 years old who had mild COVID-19 (a few samples of this study predate the infection). Cell type and time point are not known. CDR3 region: CATSRPVLLAKNIQYF. The CDR3 region has the DNA TGTGCCACCAGCAGACCCGTCTTACTAGCCAAAAACATTCAGTACTTC. The full variable domain, with the rest looked up from reference TRBV15 and TRBJ2-4, is DAMVIQNPRYQVTQFGKPVTLSCSQTLNHNVMYWYQQKSSQAPKLLFHYYDKDFNNEADTPDNFQSRRPNTSFCFLDIRSPGLGDTAMYLCATSRPVLLAKNIQYFGAGTRLSVL.